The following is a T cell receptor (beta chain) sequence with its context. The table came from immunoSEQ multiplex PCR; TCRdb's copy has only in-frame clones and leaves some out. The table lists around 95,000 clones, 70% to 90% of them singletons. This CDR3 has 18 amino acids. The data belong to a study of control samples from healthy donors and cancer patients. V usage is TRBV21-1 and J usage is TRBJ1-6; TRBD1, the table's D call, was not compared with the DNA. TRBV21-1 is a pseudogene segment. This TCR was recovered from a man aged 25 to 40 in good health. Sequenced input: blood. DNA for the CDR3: TGTGCCAGCAGCCGCCTGCTGACGGCTCCCAGGGATAATTCACCCCTCCACTTT. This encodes CASSRLLTAPRDNSPLHF.